This is a list of T cell receptor beta chains from one sample in a study of blood T cell repertoires in COVID-19. The data were produced by immunoSEQ multiplex PCR, yet TCRdb's version contains in-frame clones alone and is incomplete. The repertoire has a few hundred thousand clones, approximately 80% of them found once; the top ten carry 3.5% to 5.5%. The specimen sequenced was PBMCs or T cells enriched from blood (not recorded which). Source of these receptors: a man aged 30-40 years with acute COVID-19. Both conserved end residues are part of each CDR3. A D gene is named only where the DNA matches it firmly. Some rows mark clone size as missing; the rest say once, few, many or name a class of expanded clone.

.,TRBV9,16,TRBJ2-1,TRBD2,TGTGCCAGCAGCGTAGTCGGCGGGGGGGCCTACAATGAGCAGTTCTTC,CASSVVGGGAYNEQFF
.,TRBV5-4,16,TRBJ1-2,.,TGTGCCAGCAGTCTATCCGGGGAAGTGGGAGTTTATGGCTACACCTTC,CASSLSGEVGVYGYTF
.,TRBV11-2,13,TRBJ1-3,.,TGTGCCACCCAGCGGGACTCTGGAAACACCATATATTTT,CATQRDSGNTIYF
.,TRBV6-5,13,TRBJ2-7,TRBD1,TGTGCCAGCCTCGAGGGACAGGTCTTAAAGCAGTACTTC,CASLEGQVLKQYF
.,TRBV3-1/TRBV3-2,13,TRBJ1-1,.,TGTGCCAGCAGCCCCGCCGGAGGAACTGAAGCTTTCTTT,CASSPAGGTEAFF
.,TRBV10-2,13,TRBJ1-1,.,TGCGCCAGCAGCCCTCCGGGTAGTACTGAAGCTTTCTTT,CASSPPGSTEAFF
.,TRBV30,13,TRBJ1-2,.,TGTGCCTGGAGTGTACAGTCCTTCTATGGCTACACCTTC,CAWSVQSFYGYTF
.,TRBV7-9,17,TRBJ2-2,TRBD1,TGTGCCAGCAGCCCCTCCAGGACAGGGATAAACACCGGGGAGCTGTTTTTT,CASSPSRTGINTGELFF
.,TRBV9,15,TRBJ2-3,TRBD2,TGTGCCAGCAGCCTCCCCCCGGGGGGGAAAGATACGCAGTATTTT,CASSLPPGGKDTQYF
few,TRBV2,16,TRBJ1-6,.,TGTGCCAGCAGTGAGACAGAGCAAATTAATAATTCACCCCTCCACTTT,CASSETEQINNSPLHF
.,TRBV2,14,TRBJ2-2,.,TGTGCCAGCAGGCTACTAGCTGAGGGGGGGGAGCTGTTTTTT,CASRLLAEGGELFF
.,TRBV16,16,TRBJ2-1,.,TGTGCCAGCAGCCAACGTGCTCCGGGAACCCACAATGAGCAGTTCTTC,CASSQRAPGTHNEQFF
few,TRBV5-6,16,TRBJ1-5,.,TGTGCCAGCAGCTTGGCCCAGGGAGGGGGGGGTCAGCCCCAGCATTTT,CASSLAQGGGGQPQHF
.,TRBV2,15,TRBJ1-6,TRBD1,TGTGCCAGCAGTGACCGGGACAGGGGTAATTCACCCCTCCACTTT,CASSDRDRGNSPLHF
once,TRBV2,17,TRBJ2-3,.,TGTGCCAGCAGTGACCCGGGGGGCGGGGTGAGCACAGATACGCAGTATTTT,CASSDPGGGVSTDTQYF
.,TRBV7-9,13,TRBJ1-5,.,TGTGCCAGCAGCTTAGGAGGGGGTCAGCCCCAGCATTTT,CASSLGGGQPQHF
.,TRBV5-1,15,TRBJ1-1,.,TGCGCCAGCAGCTTGAATGGCAGGGGAATAACTGAAGCTTTCTTT,CASSLNGRGITEAFF
.,TRBV19,15,TRBJ1-1,TRBD1,TGTGCCAGTAGTCCAGGGGACAGGGGTACCACTGAAGCTTTCTTT,CASSPGDRGTTEAFF
.,TRBV3-1/TRBV3-2,15,TRBJ1-3,.,TGTGCCAGCAGCCAAGTCGACGGCCCCGGGGGAACCATATATTTT,CASSQVDGPGGTIYF
.,TRBV2,15,TRBJ1-3,.,TGTGCCAGTTCGGAACAGGGCTACTCTGGAAACACCATATATTTT,CASSEQGYSGNTIYF
.,TRBV28,15,TRBJ1-2,.,TGTGCCAGCAGTAATCCTTTGTTACAGGGTAATGGCTACACCTTC,CASSNPLLQGNGYTF
.,TRBV6-5,15,TRBJ1-4,TRBD1,TGTGCCAGCAGCGAGAAGGGGGCTGCTAATGAAAAACTGTTTTTT,CASSEKGAANEKLFF
.,TRBV7-6,15,TRBJ1-3,.,TGTGCCAGCAGCTTAGGGGCCACAGTTGGAAACACCATATATTTT,CASSLGATVGNTIYF
few,TRBV19,13,TRBJ1-2,.,TGTGCCAGTAGGGGGGGACGGCTTTATGGCTACACCTTC,CASRGGRLYGYTF